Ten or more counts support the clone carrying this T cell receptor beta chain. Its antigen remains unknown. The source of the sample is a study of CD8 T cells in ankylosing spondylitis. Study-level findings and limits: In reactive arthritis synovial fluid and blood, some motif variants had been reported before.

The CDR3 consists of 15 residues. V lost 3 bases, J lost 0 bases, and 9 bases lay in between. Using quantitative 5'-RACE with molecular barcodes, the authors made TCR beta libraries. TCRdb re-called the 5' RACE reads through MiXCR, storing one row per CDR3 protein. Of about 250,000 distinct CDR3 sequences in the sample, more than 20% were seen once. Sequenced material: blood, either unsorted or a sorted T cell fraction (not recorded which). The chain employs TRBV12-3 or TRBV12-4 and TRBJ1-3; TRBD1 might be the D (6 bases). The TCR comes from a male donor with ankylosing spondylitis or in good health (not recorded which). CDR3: CASSFGQFSGNTIYF. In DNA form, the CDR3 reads TGTGCCAGCAGTTTCGGACAGTTCTCTGGAAACACCATATATTTT.